This T cell receptor beta chain was recorded in a study of blood T cell repertoires in COVID-19. Study overall: Sample material is recorded as cDNA or gDNA derived from T cells, B-cell-depleted T cells, or PBMCs.

In the original workflow: Amplification of reference gene primers was used by the study to estimate nucleated cell counts. Assay: immunoSEQ multiplex PCR; the TCRdb copy retains only in-frame clones and omits some. The DNA was the basis for D and trimming; V, J and clone size are from that table. The sample carries about 80,000 clones, around 90% recorded once. This clone was seen more than once but under ten times. The CDR3 runs to 12 residues. V lost 11 bases and J lost 4; bases outside the gene matches: 6. Germline CDR1 is LGHDT and CDR2 is YNNKEL (reference sequence). The material sequenced was peripheral blood. The chain links TRBV3-1 (or the pseudogene TRBV3-2) to TRBJ1-1; 8 bases align to TRBD1. The clonotype was recovered from a man between 65 and 80 years old with acute or convalescent COVID-19. CDR3 amino acids: CAVRTGLTEAFF. Written as DNA, the CDR3 is TGTGCCGTGCGGACAGGGCTCACTGAAGCTTTCTTT.